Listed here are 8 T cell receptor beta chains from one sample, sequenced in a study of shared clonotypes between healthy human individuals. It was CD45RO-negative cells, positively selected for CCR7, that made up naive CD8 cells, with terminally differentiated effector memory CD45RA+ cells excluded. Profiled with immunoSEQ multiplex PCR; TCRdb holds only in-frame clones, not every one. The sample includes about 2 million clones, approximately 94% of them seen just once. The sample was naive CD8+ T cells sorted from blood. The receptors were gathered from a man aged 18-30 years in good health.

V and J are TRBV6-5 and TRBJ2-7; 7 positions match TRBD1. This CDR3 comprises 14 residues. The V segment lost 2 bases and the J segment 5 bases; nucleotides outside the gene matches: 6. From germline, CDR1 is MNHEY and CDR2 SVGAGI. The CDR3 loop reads CASSYAAGGNEQYF. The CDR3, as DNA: TGTGCCAGCAGTTACGCGGCAGGGGGTAACGAGCAGTACTTC.

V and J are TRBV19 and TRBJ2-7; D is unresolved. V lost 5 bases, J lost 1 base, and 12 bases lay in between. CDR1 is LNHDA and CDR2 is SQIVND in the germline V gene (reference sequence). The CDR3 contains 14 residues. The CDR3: CASSWAIESYEQYF. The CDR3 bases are TGTGCCAGTAGTTGGGCTATCGAATCCTACGAGCAGTACTTC.

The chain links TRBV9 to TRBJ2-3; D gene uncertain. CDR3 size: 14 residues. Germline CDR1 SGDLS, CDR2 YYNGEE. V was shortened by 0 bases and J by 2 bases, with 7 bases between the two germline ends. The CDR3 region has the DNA TGTGCCAGCAGCGTAGATCACACCACAGATACGCAGTATTTT. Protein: CASSVDHTTDTQYF.

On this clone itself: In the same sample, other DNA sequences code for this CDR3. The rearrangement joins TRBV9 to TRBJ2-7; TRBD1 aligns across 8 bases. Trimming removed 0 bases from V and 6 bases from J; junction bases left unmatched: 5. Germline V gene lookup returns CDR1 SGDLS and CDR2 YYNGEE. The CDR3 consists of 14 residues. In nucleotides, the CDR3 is TGTGCCAGCAGCGTAGAACAGGGGGGATCCGAGCAGTACTTC. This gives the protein CASSVEQGGSEQYF.

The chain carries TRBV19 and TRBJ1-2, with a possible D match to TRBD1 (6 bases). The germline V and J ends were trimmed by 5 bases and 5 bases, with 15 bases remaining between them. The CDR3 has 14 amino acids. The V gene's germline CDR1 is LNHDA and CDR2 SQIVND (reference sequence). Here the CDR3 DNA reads TGTGCCAGTAGTGAACAGGGTGTATGGTATGGCTACACCTTC. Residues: CASSEQGVWYGYTF. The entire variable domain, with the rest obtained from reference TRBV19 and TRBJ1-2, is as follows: DGGITQSPKYLFRKEGQNVTLSCEQNLNHDAMYWYRQDPGQGLRLIYYSQIVNDFQKGDIAEGYSVSREKKESFPLTVTSAQKNPTAFYLCASSEQGVWYGYTFGSGTRLTVV.

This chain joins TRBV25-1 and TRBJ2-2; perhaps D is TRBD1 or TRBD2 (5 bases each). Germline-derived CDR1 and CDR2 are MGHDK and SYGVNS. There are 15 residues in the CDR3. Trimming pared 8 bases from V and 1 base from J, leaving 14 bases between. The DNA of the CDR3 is TGTGCCAGCGGTCTGAGGGGAGAGAACACCGGGGAGCTGTTTTTT. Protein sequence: CASGLRGENTGELFF.

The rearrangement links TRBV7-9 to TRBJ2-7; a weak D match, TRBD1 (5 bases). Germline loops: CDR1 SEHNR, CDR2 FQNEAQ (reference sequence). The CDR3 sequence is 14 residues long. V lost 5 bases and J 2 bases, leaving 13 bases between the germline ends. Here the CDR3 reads CASSAQGNPYEQYF. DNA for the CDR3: TGTGCCAGCAGCGCCCAGGGAAACCCCTACGAGCAGTACTTC.

CDR3 in DNA: TGTGCCAGCAGCTCCCCGGGGGACACTGAAGCTTTCTTT. Translating it yields CASSSPGDTEAFF. This chain uses TRBV13 with TRBJ1-1; D is perhaps TRBD1 (5 bases). This CDR3 comprises 13 residues. Germline values: CDR1 PRHDT, CDR2 FYEKMQ (reference sequence). Trimming took 4 bases from V and 3 from J, leaving 9 bases between them.